The present entry profiles one T cell receptor (beta chain) with its context. Its specific antigen is unknown. Per-nucleotide qualities are absent, and no much larger clonotype sits a single base away. Library construction relied on the immunoSEQ multiplex PCR assay. The source is immuneACCESS, and TCRdb retained only in-frame sequences with V and J called. Part of the clones is not carried over; for the studies checked, unresolved V genes explain less than half of this, and the remainder is unexplained. A total of roughly 95,000 clones appear in this sample, 80% to 95% of them only once. The ten largest clones capture around 3% of the sample. This sample is part of a study of control samples from healthy donors and cancer patients (dated by TCRdb to 2018 to 2021). This TCR was recovered from a human donor in good health. The donor label of this sample is uncertain. Source material: blood.

CDR3 loop: CASSLANEQFF. The sequenced DNA: TGTGCCAGCAGCTTAGCTAATGAGCAGTTCTTC. The rearrangement joined TRBV7-8 to TRBJ2-1, with no confident D gene call. The germline V gene encodes CDR1 SGHVS and CDR2 FQNEAQ. V was cut back by 0 bases and J by 7 bases, leaving a gap of 1 base between them. The CDR3 holds 11 amino acids from the cysteine to the phenylalanine. CDR3 DNA is the only sequence kept; it has 33 bases, read in frame from the first base.